Shown below are 20 T cell receptor beta chains from a single sample sequenced in a study of cytomegalovirus exposure and HLA in healthy donors. Primers included in the PCR were 60 Vbeta and 13 Jbeta primers. Profiled with immunoSEQ multiplex PCR; TCRdb holds only in-frame clones, not every one. Of about 210,000 clones in the sample, over 70% were seen once. The sequenced sample was PBMCs. These receptors all come from a man aged 35-49 years in good health and CMV-seropositive.

The V gene is TRBV6-1, the J gene TRBJ2-7; a weak D match, TRBD2 (6 bases). Trimming pared 2 bases from V and 3 bases from J, leaving 14 bases between. The CDR3 length is 15 residues. Germline-derived CDR1 and CDR2 are MNHNS and SASEGT. Written as DNA, the CDR3 is TGTGCCAGCAGTGAAACTCCTAGCGAAGTCTACGAGCAGTACTTC. Its protein is CASSETPSEVYEQYF.

This rearrangement joins TRBV2 to TRBJ2-7; 7 bases agree with TRBD2. The CDR3 runs to 13 residues. The V gene's germline CDR1 is SNHLY and CDR2 FYNNEI. The junction had 13 bases not matched to a gene; V was cut back by 8 bases and J by 9 bases. DNA of the CDR3: TGTGCCAGCGGAGGCCGGACTAGTCGTGGGCAGTACTTC. Its translation is CASGGRTSRGQYF. The full variable domain, with the rest looked up from reference TRBV2 and TRBJ2-7, is EPEVTQTPSHQVTQMGQEVILRCVPISNHLYFYWYRQILGQKVEFLVSFYNNEISEKSEIFDDQFSVERPDGSNFTLKIRSTKLEDSAMYFCASGGRTSRGQYFGPGTRLTVT.

CDR3 sequence: CASSQIMTSGIDNEQFF. In DNA form, the CDR3 reads TGCGCCAGCAGCCAAATAATGACTAGCGGGATTGACAATGAGCAGTTCTTC. This chain connects TRBV4-3 to TRBJ2-1, with 11 positions matching TRBD2. Germline assignment: CDR1 LGHNA and CDR2 YSLEER. The CDR3 covers 17 residues. V lost 2 bases, J lost 5 bases, and 8 bases stayed unmatched.

This rearrangement joins TRBV27 to TRBJ2-2; 11 bases are a match to TRBD2. CDR3 length: 15 amino acids. J was trimmed by 1 base and V by 5 bases; bases with no gene match: 0. Germline CDR1 reads MNHEY; CDR2 reads SMNVEV (reference sequence). The CDR3 reads CASSGLAGNTGELFF. CDR3 DNA sequence: TGTGCCAGCAGTGGACTAGCGGGGAACACCGGGGAGCTGTTTTTT.

As regards this clone: This specimen includes other DNA sequences encoding the same CDR3. The CDR3 protein is CASSLKGGTEAFF. CDR3 in DNA: TGTGCCAGCAGCTTAAAAGGGGGCACTGAAGCTTTCTTT. V is TRBV7-9 and J is TRBJ1-1; D possibly corresponds to TRBD1 (6 bases). Germline V gives CDR1 SEHNR, CDR2 FQNEAQ (reference sequence). CDR3 length: 13 residues. V was cut by 2 bases and J by 4 bases, with 8 bases left in between.

The chain uses TRBV28 and TRBJ2-7, with D perhaps matching TRBD2 (5 bases). The CDR3 covers 13 residues. Per germline, CDR1 MDHEN and CDR2 SYDVKM. V was shortened by 6 bases and J by 3 bases, with 12 bases between the two germline ends. The CDR3 sequence: CASRFGLIYEQYF. As DNA, the CDR3 is TGTGCCAGCAGATTCGGACTTATCTACGAGCAGTACTTC.

The V call is TRBV9, the J call TRBJ2-1; TRBD2 matches at 7 bases. Trimming took 0 bases from V and 3 from J; bases not matched to a gene: 6. This CDR3 has 16 residues. Looked up from germline, CDR1 is SGDLS and CDR2 is YYNGEE. CDR3 region: CASSVASGAFYNEQFF. The CDR3 DNA sequence: TGTGCCAGCAGCGTAGCGAGCGGGGCGTTCTACAATGAGCAGTTCTTC.

This chain connects TRBV27 to TRBJ2-7; D unclear. Germline CDR1 reads MNHEY; CDR2 reads SMNVEV (reference sequence). The CDR3 has 17 amino acids. Trimming shortened V by 5 bases and J by 3 bases, and 23 bases separated the two germline ends. CDR3 in DNA: TGTGCCAGCAGTGCGTATATTACTGGAGTAGATAACTACGAGCAGTACTTC. Translation: CASSAYITGVDNYEQYF.

The rearrangement uses TRBV4-3 and TRBJ2-3; a possible D gene is TRBD2 (5 bases). CDR1 and CDR2 (germline): LGHNA, YSLEER. The V and J ends lost 3 bases and 6 bases respectively, with 13 bases between them. This CDR3 has 14 amino acids. DNA of the CDR3: TGCGCCAGCAGCCACTCAGGACTTTTCGATACGCAGTATTTT. It is translated as CASSHSGLFDTQYF.

The DNA of the CDR3 is TGCGCCAGCAGCGCCGGACAGGCAACGATATACGAGCAGTACTTC. Translated: CASSAGQATIYEQYF. The gene calls are TRBV5-1 and TRBJ2-5, with 7 bases identical to TRBD1. The tail of the sequence fits TRBJ2-7 better, so the J call may be wrong. Germline lookup yields CDR1 SGHRS and CDR2 YFSETQ. The CDR3 covers 15 residues.

This clone was observed once. This rearrangement joins TRBV7-9 to TRBJ1-2; D is undetermined. Germline CDR1 SEHNR, CDR2 FQNEAQ (reference sequence). This CDR3 is built from 12 residues. V was pared by 5 bases and J by 2 bases, with 6 bases between. CDR3 sequence reads: CASSTENYGYTF. The DNA for the CDR3 is TGTGCCAGCAGCACAGAAAACTATGGCTACACCTTC.

V usage is TRBV28 and J usage is TRBJ2-3; 9 bases map to TRBD2. V gave up 5 bases and J gave up 5 bases; unmatched junction bases: 5. The CDR3 contains 14 residues. From germline, CDR1 is MDHEN and CDR2 SYDVKM. CDR3 in amino acids: CASSASGTVDTQYF. For the CDR3, the DNA is TGTGCCAGCAGTGCTAGCGGGACTGTAGATACGCAGTATTTT.

The chain carries TRBV2 and TRBJ1-1, with 8 bases matching TRBD1. CDR3 length equals 15 residues. Germline trimming cut 3 bases from V and 1 base from J; bases unmatched to any gene: 4. Per germline, CDR1 SNHLY and CDR2 FYNNEI. The CDR3 reads CASSDRTGRNTEAFF. The DNA for the CDR3 is TGTGCCAGCAGTGACCGGACAGGGAGGAACACTGAAGCTTTCTTT.

V and J are TRBV19 and TRBJ1-6, with 9 bases fitting TRBD1. CDR3 length: 15 amino acids. Trimming at V came to 3 bases and at J to 9 bases, leaving 6 bases not matched to a gene. CDR1 and CDR2 (germline): LNHDA, SQIVND (reference sequence). CDR3 amino acids: CASSMAGTGTSPLHF. CDR3 DNA sequence: TGTGCCAGTAGTATGGCTGGGACAGGGACTTCACCCCTCCACTTT.

The rearrangement uses TRBV9 and TRBJ1-1; the D gene is possibly TRBD1 (6 bases). Trimming took 0 bases from V and 0 from J, leaving 6 bases between them. Germline V gene sequence: CDR1 SGDLS, CDR2 YYNGEE. The CDR3 loop spans 14 amino acids. This CDR3 reads CASSVGTVNTEAFF. The CDR3, as DNA: TGTGCCAGCAGCGTAGGGACAGTGAACACTGAAGCTTTCTTT.

The chain employs TRBV6-6 and TRBJ2-5; D perhaps matches TRBD2 (5 bases). The end of the DNA aligns better with TRBJ2-7, so the J call may be wrong. CDR3 size: 15 residues. Looked up from germline, CDR1 is MNHNY and CDR2 is SVGAGI (reference sequence). CDR3 nucleotide sequence: TGTGCCAGCAGTTACTCTCCCGGAGCCGGGAACGAGCAGTACTTC. It yields the protein CASSYSPGAGNEQYF.

The chain couples TRBV14 to TRBJ2-1; TRBD2 matches at 11 bases. The CDR3 has 17 amino acids. The V gene end was trimmed by 1 base and the J gene end by 1 base; junction bases not matched to a gene: 3. Germline CDR1 is SGHDN and CDR2 is FVKESK. CDR3 protein: CASSQGASGRSYNEQFF. The CDR3 region has the DNA TGTGCCAGCAGCCAAGGGGCTAGCGGGAGGTCCTACAATGAGCAGTTCTTC.

The chain uses TRBV27 and TRBJ2-7; 7 nucleotides agree with TRBD1. V was clipped by 6 bases and J by 3 bases; unmatched bases: 11. The CDR3 length is 15 residues. CDR1 is MNHEY, CDR2 SMNVEV, per germline (reference sequence). CDR3 DNA: TGTGCCAGCAGCCTTAAACCCGGGACAGACTACGAGCAGTACTTC. Translation gives CASSLKPGTDYEQYF.

This clone was counted a single time. This sequence joins TRBV5-1 and TRBJ2-5; possibly TRBD1 for D (6 bases). Trimming stripped 2 bases from V and 1 base from J, with 9 bases between. Germline CDR1 SGHRS, CDR2 YFSETQ. This CDR3 spans 14 amino acids. The CDR3 is CASSLNRVQETQYF. For the CDR3, the DNA is TGCGCCAGCAGCTTAAACAGGGTCCAAGAGACCCAGTACTTC.

The chain joins TRBV2 to TRBJ1-1, with D unclear. Per the germline V gene, CDR1 is SNHLY and CDR2 is FYNNEI. V gave up 4 bases and J gave up 6 bases, with 6 bases separating them. The CDR3 has 11 amino acids. This CDR3 reads CASSGRAEAFF. In DNA, the CDR3 is TGTGCCAGCAGTGGTCGAGCTGAAGCTTTCTTT.